This entry is about one TCR beta chain. It has no known antigen specificity. The record has no base qualities; no much larger clone is one base away. V was cut back by 6 bases and J by 5 bases, leaving a gap of 17 bases between them. In the germline V gene, CDR1 corresponds to SGDLS and CDR2 to YYNGEE. The CDR3 measures 14 amino acids from cysteine to phenylalanine. Only the CDR3 region is kept as DNA, spanning 42 bases read in frame from base 1. The data derive from a study of blood T cell repertoires in COVID-19 (dated by TCRdb to 2020 to 2022). Notes on the research overall: The collaborator samples originated in the United States, Italy and Spain and spanned the acute and convalescent phases of COVID-19. The prospective study material was composed of cDNA or gDNA derived from T cells, B-cell-depleted T cells, or PBMCs. Subjects who had been exposed to COVID-19, were actively infected with it, or had recovered from it provided the deeply sampled blood TCRbeta repertoires that made up the dataset. The repertoires were released in a freely available public database meant as a resource for research on the immune response to SARS-CoV-2. The samples were drawn from two sources: the first 160 participants of the ongoing ImmuneRACE study, and 1,200 or so subjects contributed by 6 global collaborators. The sample metadata nearly always contained a de-identified subject ID, COVID-19 status, age in years and sex. Where available, HLA class I and class II types were obtained from metadata supplied by the sample provider rather than from assay-based typing.

The immunoSEQ Assay, a bias-controlled multiplex PCR, was used to amplify TCRbeta CDR3 regions from genomic DNA. Processing in the source paper ran as follows. Nucleated cell counts per sample were estimated from amplification of reference gene primers within the assay. Sequence reads were collapsed and filtered to measure the absolute abundance of every unique TCRbeta CDR3 rearrangement. For each sample, productive Simpson clonality was calculated as the square root of Simpson's diversity index over productive rearrangements. TCRdb provides this immuneACCESS table in a form limited to in-frame rearrangements. Some clones are lacking; in checked studies, under half of them reflect an unresolved V gene, and why the rest are absent is not known. D and trimming come from the DNA, and the V and J calls and clone size come from that table. Within this sample are tens of thousands of clones, with roughly 87% of them counted one time only. Less than 3.5% of the sample is in the top ten clones.

What the authors observed across the whole study: The quantity of clinical and demographic metadata differed by source and by participant and was supplied without curation.

Each collaborating institution followed its own protocols to collect whole blood in K2EDTA tubes. For TCRbeta analysis, collaborators shipped samples as frozen whole blood, isolated PBMCs, or DNA extracted from either of those sample types. The sequence derives from a woman aged 45 to 65 with active or convalescent COVID-19. The specimen was peripheral blood. The rearrangement joined TRBV9 to TRBJ1-1; TRBD1 is possibly the D segment (5 matching bases). The CDR3 has the sequence CASTDVLGGTEAFF. The DNA sequence follows: TGTGCCAGCACCGACGTCCTCGGGGGGACTGAAGCTTTCTTT.